This T cell receptor (beta chain) appears in the sequencing data of a study of cytomegalovirus exposure and HLA in healthy donors. Study context: Within an early data release were 65 million to 90 million unique TCRs drawn from HLA-typed donors.

This CDR3 has 15 amino acids. V lost 6 bases and J 7 bases, leaving 22 bases between the germline ends. Per germline, CDR1 SGDLS and CDR2 YYNGEE. PCR amplification relied on 60 Vbeta primers (plus 13 Jbeta primers). TCRdb keeps only in-frame clones here, not all; method: immunoSEQ multiplex PCR. The sample contains under 200,000 clones, about 86% of which appear only once. This clone was counted between two and nine times. The receptor's source is a woman between 18 and 30 years old in good health and CMV-seronegative. Material: PBMCs. The rearrangement joins TRBV9 to TRBJ1-2; tentative D call: TRBD1 (6 bases). The CDR3 region has the DNA TGTGCCAGCACCCCCGGGGACATGTCGAAAGCTGGCTACACCTTC. This encodes CASTPGDMSKAGYTF.